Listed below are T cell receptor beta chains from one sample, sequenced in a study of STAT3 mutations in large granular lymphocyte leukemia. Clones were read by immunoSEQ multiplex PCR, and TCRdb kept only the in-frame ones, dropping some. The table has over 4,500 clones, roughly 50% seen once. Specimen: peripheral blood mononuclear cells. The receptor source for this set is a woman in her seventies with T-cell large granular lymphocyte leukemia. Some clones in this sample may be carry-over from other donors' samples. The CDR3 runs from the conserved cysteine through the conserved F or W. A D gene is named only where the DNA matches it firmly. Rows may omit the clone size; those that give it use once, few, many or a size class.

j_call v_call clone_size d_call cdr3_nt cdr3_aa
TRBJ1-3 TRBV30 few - TGTGCCTGGAGCCCGGGTGGGAACACCATATATTTT CAWSPGGNTIYF
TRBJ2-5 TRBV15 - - TGTGCCACCAGCACTCGGGATAGCCTCCAAGAGACCCAGTACTTC CATSTRDSLQETQYF
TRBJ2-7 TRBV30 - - TGTGCCGCAGGGTCATCCTACGAGCAGTACTTC CAAGSSYEQYF
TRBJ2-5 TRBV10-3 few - TGTGCCAGCAGTTACTTTGGGGGCCAAGAGACCCAGTACTTC CASSYFGGQETQYF
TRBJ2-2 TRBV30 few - TGTGCCTGGATCGGTGCGGCTACGAACACCGGGGAGCTGTTTTTT CAWIGAATNTGELFF
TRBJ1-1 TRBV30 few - TGTGCCTGGAGCCTAGAGCTGAACACTGAAGCTTTCTTT CAWSLELNTEAFF
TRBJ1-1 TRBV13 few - TGTGCCAGCAGCTTATACCGGACTGAAGCTTTCTTT CASSLYRTEAFF
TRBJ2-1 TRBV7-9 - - TGTGCCAGCAGCTTGTCCGGCGATGAGCAGTTCTTC CASSLSGDEQFF
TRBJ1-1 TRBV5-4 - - TGTGCCAGCAGCCCCGGTGGACAGCCGAACACTGAAGCTTTCTTT CASSPGGQPNTEAFF
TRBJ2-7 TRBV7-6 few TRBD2 TGTGCCAGCAGCTTAGGGACTAGCGTTTACGAGCAGTACTTC CASSLGTSVYEQYF
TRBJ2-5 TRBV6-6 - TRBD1 TGTGCCAGCAGTTACTCCTTGGGGACAGTACAAGAGACCCAGTACTTC CASSYSLGTVQETQYF
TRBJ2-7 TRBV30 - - TGTGCCTGGAGTGCCAAGCCTGGTCCCTACGAGCAGTACTTC CAWSAKPGPYEQYF
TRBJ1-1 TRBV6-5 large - TGTGCCAGCAGTTACGGCGGGGAGGGCACTGAAGCTTTCTTT CASSYGGEGTEAFF
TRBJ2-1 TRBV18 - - TGTGCCAGCTCACCAGCCTACAATGGGCAGTTCTTC CASSPAYNGQFF
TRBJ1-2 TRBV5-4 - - TGTGCCAGCAGCTTGGGAACAGAACTTTATGGCTACACCTTC CASSLGTELYGYTF
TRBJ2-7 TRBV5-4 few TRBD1 TGTGCCAGCAGCTCCGGGACAGGGTCCTACGAGCAGTACTTC CASSSGTGSYEQYF
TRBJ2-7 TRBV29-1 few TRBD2 TGCAGCGTTGGTCTAGCGGGCTCCTACGAGCAGTACTTC CSVGLAGSYEQYF
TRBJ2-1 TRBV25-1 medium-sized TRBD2 TGTGCCAGCAGTAAGACTAGCGGGAATAATGAGCAGTTCTTC CASSKTSGNNEQFF
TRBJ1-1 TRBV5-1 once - TGCGCCAGCAGCCCCCGGGCGGACACTGAAGCTTTCTTT CASSPRADTEAFF
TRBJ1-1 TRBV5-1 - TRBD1 TGCGCCAGCAGCTTACAGGGGGACACTGAAGCTTTCTTT CASSLQGDTEAFF
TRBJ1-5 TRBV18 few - TGTGCCAGCTCACCACAGGGGCTAGATCAGCCCCAGCATTTT CASSPQGLDQPQHF
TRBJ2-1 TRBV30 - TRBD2 TGTGCCTGGAGTCCCCTATCGGGGGGGGCCTACAATGAGCAGTTCTTC CAWSPLSGGAYNEQFF
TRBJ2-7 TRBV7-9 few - TGTGCCAGCAGCTTAGAGTCGGGTCTCTACGAGCAGTACTTC CASSLESGLYEQYF
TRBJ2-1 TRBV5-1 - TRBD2 TGCGCCAGCAGCTTGGATAGCGGGACTACTTTCTTC CASSLDSGTTFF
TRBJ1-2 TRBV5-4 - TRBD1 TGTGCCAGCAGCCCCGGGACAGGGTATCATGGCTACACCTTC CASSPGTGYHGYTF
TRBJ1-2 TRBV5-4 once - TGTGCCAGCAGCGAAGACAGGCGGGATGGCTACACCTTC CASSEDRRDGYTF
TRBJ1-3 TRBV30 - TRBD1 TGTGCCTGGACCAGACAGGGGGTAAAGCGAAACACCATATATTTT CAWTRQGVKRNTIYF
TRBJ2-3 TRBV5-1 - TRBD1 TGCGCCAGCAGCTTAACAGGGGGTTCGACAGATACGCAGTATTTT CASSLTGGSTDTQYF
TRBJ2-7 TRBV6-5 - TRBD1 TGTGCCAGCACCGCCCGGGACAGGGATCACGAGCAGTACTTC CASTARDRDHEQYF
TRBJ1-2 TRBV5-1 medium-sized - TGCGCCAGCAGCTTTCCCGACAGTTATGGCTACACCTTC CASSFPDSYGYTF
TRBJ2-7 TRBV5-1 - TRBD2 TGCGCCAGCAGCTTGGCGTTAGCGGGAGGTGAGCAGTACTTC CASSLALAGGEQYF
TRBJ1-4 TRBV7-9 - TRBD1 TGTGCCAGCAGCTTAGAGGGGGCTTTGGGGAGTGAAAAACTGTTTTTT CASSLEGALGSEKLFF
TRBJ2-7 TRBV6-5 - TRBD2 TGTGCCAGCAGTCGGACTAGCGGGAGCTACGAGCAGTACTTC CASSRTSGSYEQYF
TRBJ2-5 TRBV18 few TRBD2 TGTGCCAGCTCACTCCGGGAGGGCCCTCTGGAGACCCAGTACTTC CASSLREGPLETQYF
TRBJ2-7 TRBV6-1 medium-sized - TGTGCCAGCACCCCCGGGGCTTACGAGCAGTACTTC CASTPGAYEQYF
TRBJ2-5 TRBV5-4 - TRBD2 TGTGCCAGCAGCCAAGGGACTAGCGGGAGGGCCCCGCAAGAGACCCAGTACTTC CASSQGTSGRAPQETQYF
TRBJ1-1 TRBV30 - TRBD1 TGTGCCTGGAGTCCCTGGACAGGGCCCGGCCTGAACACTGAAGCTTTCTTT CAWSPWTGPGLNTEAFF
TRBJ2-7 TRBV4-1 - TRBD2 TGCGCCAGCAGCCAAGGGGTTTCTAGCGGGAGGCCGTACTTC CASSQGVSSGRPYF
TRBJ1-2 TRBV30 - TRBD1 TGTGCCTGGAGTGGGACAGGGGAGGGCTATGGCTACACCTTC CAWSGTGEGYGYTF
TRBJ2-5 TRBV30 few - TGTGCCTGGAATTCGGACCCTGGTCGGACCCAGTACTTC CAWNSDPGRTQYF
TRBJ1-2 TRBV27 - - TGTGCCAGCAGTTTATACCCCGGAGACCACATCTCCACCTTC CASSLYPGDHISTF
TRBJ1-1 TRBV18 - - TGTGCCAGCTCACCCCGTGAGGCTAGCGGGGGATTCGCTGAAGCTTTCTTT CASSPREASGGFAEAFF
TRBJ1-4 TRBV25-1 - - TGTGCCAGCAGTGAATTCCAGGGGGAAAAACTGTTTTTT CASSEFQGEKLFF
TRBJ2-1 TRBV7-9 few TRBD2 TGTGCCAGCAGCCCCCGGGGAGCGGGAGCCTTAGACAATGAGCAGTTCTTC CASSPRGAGALDNEQFF
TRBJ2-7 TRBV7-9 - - TGTGCCAGCAGCCCCATTGCCCGCTCATACGAGCAGTACTTC CASSPIARSYEQYF
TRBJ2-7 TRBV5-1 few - TGCGCCAGCAGCTTCCCGGGGGCCCCATCCGAGCAGTACTTC CASSFPGAPSEQYF